The entry below gives a single TCR beta chain sequence along with its context. The antigen is not known. The record originates from a study of T cell responses to AZD1222 COVID-19 vaccine. Study outcomes and limitations: Unmutated regions of variants are reportedly targeted by nearly half of spike-specific TCRs. Repertoire sampling happened only post peak T cell response. Only a handful of AZD1222 recipients were seropositive at baseline. The donors showed a predominance of white British ancestry and of females, with possible underestimation of clonal diversity.

Sequencing used immunoSEQ multiplex PCR; TCRdb keeps in-frame clones, though not all of them. The table shows around 180,000 clones, with about 91% occurring only once. Germline-derived CDR1 and CDR2 are MNHNY and SVGAGI (reference sequence). CDR3 length equals 14 residues. V was pared by 6 bases and J by 5 bases, with 7 bases of the junction left unmatched. The chain is built from TRBV6-6 and TRBJ1-1, with 9 bases matching TRBD1. The source was peripheral blood, collected on day 0 of AZD1222 vaccination. The receptor comes from an adult in good health. CDR3 nucleotide sequence: TGTGCCAGCAGGTACACAGGGGGCGGGACTGAAGCTTTCTTT. Translating it yields CASRYTGGGTEAFF.